The rows below give T cell receptor beta chains drawn from one sample of a study of PD-L1 blockade in urothelial cancer. The repertoire was sequenced with immunoSEQ multiplex PCR; TCRdb's copy has only in-frame clones and lacks some. The sample carries about 87,000 clones, over 80% recorded once. Sequencing used PBMCs, obtained around atezolizumab (anti-PD-L1) treatment. Every receptor here comes from a man aged 55 to 69 with urothelial cancer. Each CDR3 is given with its conserved first and last residue. The D gene is left open where the match is weak. Not all rows give a size; the values are once, few, many and, for expanded clones, a class.

len: 13; j_gene: TRBJ2-1; abundance: NA; d_gene: NA; v_gene: TRBV5-1; CDR3nt: TGCGCCAGCAGCTTCGAACAGGGCAATGAGCAGTTCTTC; CDR3aa: CASSFEQGNEQFF
len: 15; j_gene: TRBJ1-3; abundance: NA; d_gene: TRBD1; v_gene: TRBV11-2; CDR3nt: TGTGCCAGCAGCTCCGGACAGGGTGCCTTAAATACCATATATTTT; CDR3aa: CASSSGQGALNTIYF
len: 16; j_gene: TRBJ2-2; abundance: NA; d_gene: NA; v_gene: TRBV5-1; CDR3nt: TGCGCCAGCAGCTTGGGCGGGACGAGTTCCACCGGGGAGCTGTTTTTT; CDR3aa: CASSLGGTSSTGELFF
len: 15; j_gene: TRBJ2-7; abundance: once; d_gene: TRBD1; v_gene: TRBV5-1; CDR3nt: TGCGCCAGCAGCTTGGCGGGACAGGGTAAATACGAGCAGTACTTC; CDR3aa: CASSLAGQGKYEQYF
len: 15; j_gene: TRBJ2-3; abundance: few; d_gene: TRBD2; v_gene: TRBV7-2; CDR3nt: TGTGCCAGCAGCTTAGCGGGAGGGAGCACAGATACGCAGTATTTT; CDR3aa: CASSLAGGSTDTQYF
len: 14; j_gene: TRBJ1-5; abundance: NA; d_gene: NA; v_gene: TRBV7-5; CDR3nt: TGTGTCAGAAGCGTAGACAGGGAAAGTCAGCCCCAGCATTTT; CDR3aa: CVRSVDRESQPQHF
len: 15; j_gene: TRBJ2-3; abundance: NA; d_gene: NA; v_gene: TRBV9; CDR3nt: TGTGCCAGCAGCGTAGATTGGAGGGGTACAGATACGCAGTATTTT; CDR3aa: CASSVDWRGTDTQYF
len: 15; j_gene: TRBJ2-7; abundance: NA; d_gene: NA; v_gene: TRBV5-1; CDR3nt: TGCGCCAGCAGCTCCGCGGGGTGGGGGATTGGGGAGCAGTACTTC; CDR3aa: CASSSAGWGIGEQYF
len: 16; j_gene: TRBJ2-5; abundance: NA; d_gene: NA; v_gene: TRBV10-3; CDR3nt: TGTGCCATCAGCTCCACCCAACAGGGCCCCACGGAGACCCAGTACTTC; CDR3aa: CAISSTQQGPTETQYF
len: 18; j_gene: TRBJ2-7; abundance: NA; d_gene: TRBD2; v_gene: TRBV11-2; CDR3nt: TGTGCCAGCAGCTTAGATTTGCAGGAACTAGCGGCTCCGTGGGAGCAGTACTTC; CDR3aa: CASSLDLQELAAPWEQYF
len: 13; j_gene: TRBJ1-6; abundance: NA; d_gene: TRBD1; v_gene: TRBV6-4; CDR3nt: TGTGCCAGCAGTGAAAACAGGGGATCACCCCTCCACTTT; CDR3aa: CASSENRGSPLHF
len: 11; j_gene: TRBJ2-1; abundance: NA; d_gene: NA; v_gene: TRBV29-1; CDR3nt: TGCAGCGTTGCGTCCGTCAATGAGCAGTTCTTC; CDR3aa: CSVASVNEQFF
len: 17; j_gene: TRBJ2-3; abundance: NA; d_gene: TRBD2; v_gene: TRBV9; CDR3nt: TGTGCCAGCAGCGTAGCTGGAGCGGGGGTAAAACAAGATACGCAGTATTTT; CDR3aa: CASSVAGAGVKQDTQYF
len: 17; j_gene: TRBJ2-2; abundance: NA; d_gene: TRBD1; v_gene: TRBV5-4; CDR3nt: TGTGCCGGCAGCTTGGCGGGACAGGGGTTCAAGGCCGGGGAGCTGTTTTTT; CDR3aa: CAGSLAGQGFKAGELFF
len: 8; j_gene: TRBJ1-1; abundance: NA; d_gene: NA; v_gene: TRBV2; CDR3nt: TGTGCCAGCAGCCCCGAGCAATTT; CDR3aa: CASSPEQF
len: 18; j_gene: TRBJ2-6; abundance: NA; d_gene: NA; v_gene: TRBV18; CDR3nt: TGTGCCAGCTCATTCGACCCCACCGGAGGCACTGGGGCCAACGTCCTGACTTTC; CDR3aa: CASSFDPTGGTGANVLTF
len: 15; j_gene: TRBJ2-7; abundance: NA; d_gene: TRBD2; v_gene: TRBV6-5; CDR3nt: TGTGCCAGCAGTTTGGGGGAAGCGGGAGTAATCGAGCAGTACTTC; CDR3aa: CASSLGEAGVIEQYF
len: 15; j_gene: TRBJ2-2; abundance: NA; d_gene: TRBD1; v_gene: TRBV5-1; CDR3nt: TGCGCCAGCGGTCCGGGACAGGGGTTGAGCGGGGAGCTGTTTTTT; CDR3aa: CASGPGQGLSGELFF
len: 14; j_gene: TRBJ1-2; abundance: NA; d_gene: NA; v_gene: TRBV6-5; CDR3nt: TGTGCCAGCACCTCGACAGTAGCTAACTATGGCTACACCTTC; CDR3aa: CASTSTVANYGYTF
len: 14; j_gene: TRBJ2-3; abundance: once; d_gene: NA; v_gene: TRBV7-9; CDR3nt: TGTGCCAGCAGCCTCGGGACTGCCCGGGATACGCAGTATTTT; CDR3aa: CASSLGTARDTQYF
len: 15; j_gene: TRBJ1-5; abundance: NA; d_gene: NA; v_gene: TRBV6-6; CDR3nt: TGTGCCAGCAATCAACTCGTGAGGGGCAATCAGCCCCAGCATTTT; CDR3aa: CASNQLVRGNQPQHF
len: 15; j_gene: TRBJ1-3; abundance: NA; d_gene: NA; v_gene: TRBV6-6; CDR3nt: TGTGCCAGCAGTCCACAGGGTATGGCTGGAAACACCATATATTTT; CDR3aa: CASSPQGMAGNTIYF